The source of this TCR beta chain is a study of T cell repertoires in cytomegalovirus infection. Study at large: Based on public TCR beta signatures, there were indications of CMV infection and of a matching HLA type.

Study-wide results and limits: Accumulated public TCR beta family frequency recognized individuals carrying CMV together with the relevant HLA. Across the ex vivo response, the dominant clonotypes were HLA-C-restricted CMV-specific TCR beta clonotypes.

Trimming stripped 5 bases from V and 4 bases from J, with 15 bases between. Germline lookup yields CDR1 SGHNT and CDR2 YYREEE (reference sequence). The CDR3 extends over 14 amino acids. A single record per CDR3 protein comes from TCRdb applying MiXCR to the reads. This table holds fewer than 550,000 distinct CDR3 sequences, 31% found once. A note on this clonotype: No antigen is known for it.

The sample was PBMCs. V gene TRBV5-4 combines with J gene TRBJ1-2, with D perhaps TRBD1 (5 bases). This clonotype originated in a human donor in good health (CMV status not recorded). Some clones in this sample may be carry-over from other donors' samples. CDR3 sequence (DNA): TGTGCCAGCAGTTCCCATGGGGGATCCTATGGCTACACCTTC. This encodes CASSSHGGSYGYTF.